Detailed here is one T cell receptor (beta chain). Per germline, CDR1 MNHEY and CDR2 SVGAGI. V was trimmed by 2 bases and J by 1 base, leaving 14 bases between them. CDR3 length equals 16 residues. This specimen belongs to a study of blood T cell repertoires in COVID-19. Overall study: Whether acute or convalescent, the COVID-19 samples came from the United States, Italy and Spain.

How the authors handled the data: Reference gene primers were amplified, and this amplification served to estimate nucleated cell counts. Only in-frame clones appear in the TCRdb table, and some are missing; sequencing was by immunoSEQ multiplex PCR. That table gives V, J and clone size, and the DNA gave D and trimming. Among over 200,000 clones listed, roughly 90% were seen once. This sequence was found in a woman in her fifties or sixties with acute or convalescent COVID-19. Sequenced: peripheral blood. The J gene is TRBJ1-1, the V gene TRBV6-5, with TRBD1 as a possible D gene (6 bases). The CDR3 loop is CASSYPVGGRNTEAFF. The DNA of the CDR3 is TGTGCCAGCAGTTACCCGGTGGGGGGGCGGAACACTGAAGCTTTCTTT.